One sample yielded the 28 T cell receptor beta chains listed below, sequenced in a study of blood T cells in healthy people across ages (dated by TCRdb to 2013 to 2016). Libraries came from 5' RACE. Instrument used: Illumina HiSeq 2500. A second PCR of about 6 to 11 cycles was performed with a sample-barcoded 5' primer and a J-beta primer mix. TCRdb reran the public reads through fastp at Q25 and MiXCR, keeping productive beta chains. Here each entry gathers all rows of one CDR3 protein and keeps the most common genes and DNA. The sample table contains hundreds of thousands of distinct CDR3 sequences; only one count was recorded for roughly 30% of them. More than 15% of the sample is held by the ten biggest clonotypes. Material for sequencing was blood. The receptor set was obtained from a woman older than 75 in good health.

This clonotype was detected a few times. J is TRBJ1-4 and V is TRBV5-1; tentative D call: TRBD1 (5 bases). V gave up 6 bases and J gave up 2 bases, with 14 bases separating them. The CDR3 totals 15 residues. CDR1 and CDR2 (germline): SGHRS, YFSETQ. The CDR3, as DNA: TGCGCCAGCACACTATTGGGGACGACTAATGAAAAACTGTTTTTT. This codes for CASTLLGTTNEKLFF.

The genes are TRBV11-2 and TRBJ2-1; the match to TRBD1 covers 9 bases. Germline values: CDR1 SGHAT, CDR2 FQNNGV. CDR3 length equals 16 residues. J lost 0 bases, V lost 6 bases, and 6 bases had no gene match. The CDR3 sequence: CASSRETGGSYNEQFF. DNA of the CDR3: TGTGCCAGCAGTAGAGAGACAGGGGGCTCCTACAATGAGCAGTTCTTC.

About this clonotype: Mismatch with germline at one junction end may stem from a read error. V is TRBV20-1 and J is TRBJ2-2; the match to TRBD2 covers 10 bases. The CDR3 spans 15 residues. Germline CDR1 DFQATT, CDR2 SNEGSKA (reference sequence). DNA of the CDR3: TGCAGTGCTAGAGAAGCTAGCGGGGGAGACGGGGAGCGGTTTTTT. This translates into CSAREASGGDGERFF.

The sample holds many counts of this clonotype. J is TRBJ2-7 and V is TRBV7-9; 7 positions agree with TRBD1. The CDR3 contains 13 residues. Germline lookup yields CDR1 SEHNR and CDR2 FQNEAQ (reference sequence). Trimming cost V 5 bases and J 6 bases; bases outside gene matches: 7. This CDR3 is CASSQTGSSEQYF. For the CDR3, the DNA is TGTGCCAGCAGCCAGACAGGGTCTAGCGAGCAGTACTTC. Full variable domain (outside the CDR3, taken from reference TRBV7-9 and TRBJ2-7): DTGVSQNPRHKITKRGQNVTFRCDPISEHNRLYWYRQTLGQGPEFLTYFQNEAQLEKSRLLSDRFSAERPKGSFSTLEIQRTEQGDSAMYLCASSQTGSSEQYFGPGTRLTVT.

CDR3 in amino acids: CASSLRRQGGTDTQYF. CDR3 nucleotides: TGTGCCAGCAGCTTAAGACGGCAGGGGGGCACAGATACGCAGTATTTT. This rearrangement joins TRBV7-2 to TRBJ2-3; 7 bases map to TRBD1. J lost 1 base, V lost 2 bases, and 6 bases had no gene match. The V gene's germline CDR1 is SGHTA and CDR2 FQGNSA. This CDR3 is built from 16 residues.

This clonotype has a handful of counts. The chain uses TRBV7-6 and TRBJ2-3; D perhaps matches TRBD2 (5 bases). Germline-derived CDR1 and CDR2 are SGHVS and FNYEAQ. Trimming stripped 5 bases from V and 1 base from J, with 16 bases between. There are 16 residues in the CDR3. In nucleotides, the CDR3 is TGTGCCAGCAGCCTAAATCGGGGTCCGGGCACAGATACGCAGTATTTT. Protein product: CASSLNRGPGTDTQYF. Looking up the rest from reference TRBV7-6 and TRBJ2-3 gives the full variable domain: GAGVSQSPRYKVTKRGQDVALRCDPISGHVSLYWYRQALGQGPEFLTYFNYEAQQDKSGLPNDRFSAERPEGSISTLTIQRTEQRDSAMYRCASSLNRGPGTDTQYFGPGTRLTVL.

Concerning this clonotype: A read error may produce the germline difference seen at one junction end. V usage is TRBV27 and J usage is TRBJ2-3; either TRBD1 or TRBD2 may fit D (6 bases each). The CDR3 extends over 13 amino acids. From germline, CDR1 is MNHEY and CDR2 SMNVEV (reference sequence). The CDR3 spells CAIKGGYTGTQYF. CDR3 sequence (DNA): TGCGCCATAAAAGGGGGGTACACAGGTACGCAGTATTTT.

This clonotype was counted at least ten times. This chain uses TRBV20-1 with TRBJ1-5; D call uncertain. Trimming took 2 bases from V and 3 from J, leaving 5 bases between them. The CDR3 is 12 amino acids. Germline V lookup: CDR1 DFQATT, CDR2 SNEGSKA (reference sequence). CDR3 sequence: CSARNANQPQHF. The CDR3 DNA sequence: TGCAGTGCTAGAAACGCCAATCAGCCCCAGCATTTT.

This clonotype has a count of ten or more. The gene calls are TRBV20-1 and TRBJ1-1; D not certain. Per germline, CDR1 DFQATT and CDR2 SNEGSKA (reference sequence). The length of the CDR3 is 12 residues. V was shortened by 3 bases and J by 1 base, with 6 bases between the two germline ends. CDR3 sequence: CSASPGNTEAFF. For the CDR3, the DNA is TGCAGTGCTAGTCCCGGGAACACTGAAGCTTTCTTT.

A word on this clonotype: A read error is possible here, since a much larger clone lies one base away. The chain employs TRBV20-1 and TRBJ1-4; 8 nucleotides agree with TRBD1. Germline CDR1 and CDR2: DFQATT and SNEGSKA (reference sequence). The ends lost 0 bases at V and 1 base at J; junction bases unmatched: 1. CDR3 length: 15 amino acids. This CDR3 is CSAREQGGTNEKLFF. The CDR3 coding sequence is TGCAGTGCTAGAGAACAGGGGGGAACTAATGAAAAACTGTTTTTT.

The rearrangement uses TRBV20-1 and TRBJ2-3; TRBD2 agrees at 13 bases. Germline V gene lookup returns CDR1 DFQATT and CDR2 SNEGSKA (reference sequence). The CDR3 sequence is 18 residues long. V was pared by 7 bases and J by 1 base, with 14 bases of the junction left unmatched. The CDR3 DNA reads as TGCAGTGTCCCGCCCGGACTAGCGGGAGTTTTGGGCACAGATACGCAGTATTTT. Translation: CSVPPGLAGVLGTDTQYF.

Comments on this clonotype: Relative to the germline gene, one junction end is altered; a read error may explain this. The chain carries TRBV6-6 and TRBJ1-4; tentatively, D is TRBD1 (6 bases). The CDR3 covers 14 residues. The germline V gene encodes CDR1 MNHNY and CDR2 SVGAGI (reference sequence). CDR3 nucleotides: TGTGCCCGCAGCCGGACAGAAAGAAATGAAAAACTGTTTTTT. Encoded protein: CARSRTERNEKLFF.

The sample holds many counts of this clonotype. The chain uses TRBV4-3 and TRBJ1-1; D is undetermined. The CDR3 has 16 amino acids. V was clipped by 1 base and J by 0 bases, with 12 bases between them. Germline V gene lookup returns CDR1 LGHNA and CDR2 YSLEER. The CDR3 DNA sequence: TGCGCCAGCAGCCAAGCCTTTTCCGCCTTGAACACTGAAGCTTTCTTT. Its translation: CASSQAFSALNTEAFF.

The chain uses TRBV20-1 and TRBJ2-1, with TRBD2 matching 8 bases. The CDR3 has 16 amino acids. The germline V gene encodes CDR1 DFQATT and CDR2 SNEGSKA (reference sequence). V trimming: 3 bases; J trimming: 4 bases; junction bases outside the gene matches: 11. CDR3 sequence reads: CSARDPLAGGYNEQFF. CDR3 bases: TGCAGTGCTAGGGACCCACTGGCGGGGGGTTACAATGAGCAGTTCTTC.

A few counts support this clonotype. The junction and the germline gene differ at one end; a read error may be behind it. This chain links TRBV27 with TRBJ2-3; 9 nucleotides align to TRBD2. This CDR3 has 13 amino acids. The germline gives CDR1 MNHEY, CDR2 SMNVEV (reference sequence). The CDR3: CAGRSSGEDTQYF. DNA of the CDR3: TGTGCCGGCAGGTCTAGCGGGGAAGATACGCAGTATTTT.

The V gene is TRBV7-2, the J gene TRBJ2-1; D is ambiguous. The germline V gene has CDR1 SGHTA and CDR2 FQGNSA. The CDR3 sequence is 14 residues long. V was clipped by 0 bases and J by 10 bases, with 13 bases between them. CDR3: CASSLAPVPREQFF. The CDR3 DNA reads TGTGCCAGCAGCTTAGCCCCGGTCCCTCGGGAGCAGTTCTTC.

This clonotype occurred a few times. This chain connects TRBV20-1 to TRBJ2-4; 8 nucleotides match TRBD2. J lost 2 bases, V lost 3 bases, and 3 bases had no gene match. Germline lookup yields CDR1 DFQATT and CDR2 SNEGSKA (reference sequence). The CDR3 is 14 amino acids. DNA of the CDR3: TGCAGTGCTAGCGGGGGGGGAACCAAAAACATTCAGTACTTC. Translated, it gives CSASGGGTKNIQYF.

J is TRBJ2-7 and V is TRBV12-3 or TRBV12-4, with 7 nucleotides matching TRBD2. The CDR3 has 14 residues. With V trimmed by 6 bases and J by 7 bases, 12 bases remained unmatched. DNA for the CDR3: TGTGCCAGCAGCCAGCCGACTAGCAGCTTTGAGCAGTACTTC. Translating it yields CASSQPTSSFEQYF.

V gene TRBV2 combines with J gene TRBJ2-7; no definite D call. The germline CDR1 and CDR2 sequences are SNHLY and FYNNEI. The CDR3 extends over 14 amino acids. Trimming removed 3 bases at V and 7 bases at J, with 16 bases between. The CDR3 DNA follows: TGTGCCAGCAGTGAGTCGACCTCGGCCGATGAGCAGTACTTC. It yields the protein CASSESTSADEQYF.

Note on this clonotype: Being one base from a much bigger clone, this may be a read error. The CDR3, as DNA: TGCAGTGCTAGAGCTTTGGGGGACCGGGATTCACCCCCCCACTTT. Encoded protein: CSARALGDRDSPPHF. The genes are TRBV20-1 and TRBJ1-6; possibly TRBD1 for D (5 bases). Germline V CDR1 and CDR2: DFQATT, SNEGSKA (reference sequence). This CDR3 has 15 amino acids.

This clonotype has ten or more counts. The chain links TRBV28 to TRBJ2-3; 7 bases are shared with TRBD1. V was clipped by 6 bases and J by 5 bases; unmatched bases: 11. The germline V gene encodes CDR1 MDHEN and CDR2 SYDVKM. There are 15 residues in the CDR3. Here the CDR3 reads CASSPQGKQRDTQYF. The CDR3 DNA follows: TGTGCCAGCAGCCCACAGGGGAAACAAAGAGATACGCAGTATTTT.

The CDR3 is CAGNSQGLGNEQFF. CDR3 in DNA: TGTGCCGGCAATTCTCAGGGGTTGGGGAATGAGCAGTTCTTC. The chain combines TRBV28 with TRBJ2-1; possible D gene TRBD1, 6 bases. The germline CDR1 and CDR2 sequences are MDHEN and SYDVKM. The CDR3 totals 14 residues. V was pared by 11 bases and J by 7 bases, with 21 bases between.

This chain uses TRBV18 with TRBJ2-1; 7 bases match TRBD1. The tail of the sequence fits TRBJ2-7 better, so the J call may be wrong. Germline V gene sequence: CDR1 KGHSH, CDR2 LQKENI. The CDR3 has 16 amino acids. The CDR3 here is CASSKINRGYCNEQYF. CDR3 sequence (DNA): TGTGCCAGCTCCAAAATCAACAGGGGATATTGCAATGAGCAGTACTTC.

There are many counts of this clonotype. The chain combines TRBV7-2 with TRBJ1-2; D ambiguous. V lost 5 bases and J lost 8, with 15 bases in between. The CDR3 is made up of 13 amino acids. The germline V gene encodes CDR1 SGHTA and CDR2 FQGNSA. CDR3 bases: TGTGCCAGCAGCGAGAGTTTCCCCTCCGGCTACACCTTC. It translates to CASSESFPSGYTF. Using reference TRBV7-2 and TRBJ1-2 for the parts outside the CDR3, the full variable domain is GAGVSQSPSNKVTEKGKDVELRCDPISGHTALYWYRQSLGQGLEFLIYFQGNSAPDKSGLPSDRFSAERTGGSVSTLTIQRTQQEDSAVYLCASSESFPSGYTFGSGTRLTVV.

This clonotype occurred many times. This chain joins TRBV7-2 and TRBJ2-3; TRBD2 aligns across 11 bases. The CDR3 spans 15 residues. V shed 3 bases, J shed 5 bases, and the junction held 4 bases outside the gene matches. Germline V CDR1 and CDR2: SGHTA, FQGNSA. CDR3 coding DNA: TGTGCCAGCAGCTTGGGGGGACTAGCGGAAGATACGCAGTATTTT. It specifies CASSLGGLAEDTQYF.

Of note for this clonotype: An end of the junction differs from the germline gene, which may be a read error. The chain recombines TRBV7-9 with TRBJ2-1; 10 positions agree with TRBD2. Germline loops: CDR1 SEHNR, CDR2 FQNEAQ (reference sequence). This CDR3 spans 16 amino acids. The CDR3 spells CASSLIGTSDRSERFF. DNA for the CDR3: TGCGCCAGCAGCTTAATCGGGACTAGCGACCGCAGTGAGCGGTTCTTC.

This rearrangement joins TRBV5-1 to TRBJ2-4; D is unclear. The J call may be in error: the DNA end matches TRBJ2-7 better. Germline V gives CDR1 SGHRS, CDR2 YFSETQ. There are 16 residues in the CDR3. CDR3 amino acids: CASSGTGRNVAYEQYF. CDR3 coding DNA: TGCGCCAGCAGCGGAACTGGACGGAACGTCGCCTACGAGCAGTACTTC.

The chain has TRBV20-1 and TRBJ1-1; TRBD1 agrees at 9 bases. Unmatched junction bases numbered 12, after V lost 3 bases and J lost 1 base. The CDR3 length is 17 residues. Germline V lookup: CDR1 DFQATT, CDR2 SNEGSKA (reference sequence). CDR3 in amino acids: CSARPQYRGLGNTEAFF. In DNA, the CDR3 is TGCAGTGCTAGGCCGCAGTACAGGGGGCTCGGGAACACTGAAGCTTTCTTT.